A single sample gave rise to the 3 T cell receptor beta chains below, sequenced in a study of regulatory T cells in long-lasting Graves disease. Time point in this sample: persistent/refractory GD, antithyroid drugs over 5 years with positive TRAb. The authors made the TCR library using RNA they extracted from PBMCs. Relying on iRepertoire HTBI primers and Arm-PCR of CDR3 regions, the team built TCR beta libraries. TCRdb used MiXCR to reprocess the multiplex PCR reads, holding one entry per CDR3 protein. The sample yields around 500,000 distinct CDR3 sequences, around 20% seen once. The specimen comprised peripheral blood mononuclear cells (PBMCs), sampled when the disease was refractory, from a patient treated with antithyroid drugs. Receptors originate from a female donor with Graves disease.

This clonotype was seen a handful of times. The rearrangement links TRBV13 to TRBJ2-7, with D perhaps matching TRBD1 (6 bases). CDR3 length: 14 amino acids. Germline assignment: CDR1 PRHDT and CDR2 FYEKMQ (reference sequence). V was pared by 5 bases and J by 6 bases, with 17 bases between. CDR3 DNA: TGTGCCAGCAGCCCCGGGACAACCCTACGCGAGCAGTACTTC. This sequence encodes CASSPGTTLREQYF.

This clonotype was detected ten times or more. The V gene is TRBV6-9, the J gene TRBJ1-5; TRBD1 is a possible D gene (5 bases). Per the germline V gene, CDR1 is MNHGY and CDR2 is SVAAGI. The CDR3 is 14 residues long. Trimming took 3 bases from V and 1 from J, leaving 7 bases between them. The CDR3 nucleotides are TGTGCCAGCAGTTACCGGGACAGCAATCAGCCCCAGCATTTT. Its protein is CASSYRDSNQPQHF.

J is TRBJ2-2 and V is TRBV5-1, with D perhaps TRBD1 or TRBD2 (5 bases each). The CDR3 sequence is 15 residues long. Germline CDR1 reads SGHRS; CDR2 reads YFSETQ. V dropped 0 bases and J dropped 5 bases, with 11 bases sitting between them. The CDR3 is CASSLAGPQTGELFF. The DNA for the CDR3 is TGCGCCAGCAGCTTGGCGGGACCTCAGACCGGGGAGCTGTTTTTT.